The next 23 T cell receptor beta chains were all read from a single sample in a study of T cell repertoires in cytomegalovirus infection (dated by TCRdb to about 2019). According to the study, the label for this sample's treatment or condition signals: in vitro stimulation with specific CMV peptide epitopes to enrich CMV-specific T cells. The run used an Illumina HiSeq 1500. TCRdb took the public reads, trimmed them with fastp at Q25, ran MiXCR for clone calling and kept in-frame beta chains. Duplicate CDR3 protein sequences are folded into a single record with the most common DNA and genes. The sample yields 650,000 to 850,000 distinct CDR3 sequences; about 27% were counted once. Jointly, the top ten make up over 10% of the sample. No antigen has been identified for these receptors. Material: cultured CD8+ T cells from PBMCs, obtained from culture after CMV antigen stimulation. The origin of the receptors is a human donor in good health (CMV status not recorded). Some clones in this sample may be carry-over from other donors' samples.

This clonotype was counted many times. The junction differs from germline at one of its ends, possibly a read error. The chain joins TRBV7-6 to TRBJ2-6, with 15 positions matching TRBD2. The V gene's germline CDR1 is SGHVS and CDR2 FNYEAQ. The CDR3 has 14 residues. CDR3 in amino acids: CASSSPGLAGGLAF. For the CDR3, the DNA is TGTGCCAGCAGCTCCCCGGGACTAGCGGGGGGCCTCGCTTTC.

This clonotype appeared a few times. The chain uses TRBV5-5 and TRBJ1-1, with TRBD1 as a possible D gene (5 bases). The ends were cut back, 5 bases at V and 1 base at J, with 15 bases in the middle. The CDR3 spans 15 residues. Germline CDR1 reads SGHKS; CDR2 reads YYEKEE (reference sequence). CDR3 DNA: TGTGCCAGCAGACTAACTCCAGGGACGAACACTGAAGCTTTCTTT. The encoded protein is CASRLTPGTNTEAFF.

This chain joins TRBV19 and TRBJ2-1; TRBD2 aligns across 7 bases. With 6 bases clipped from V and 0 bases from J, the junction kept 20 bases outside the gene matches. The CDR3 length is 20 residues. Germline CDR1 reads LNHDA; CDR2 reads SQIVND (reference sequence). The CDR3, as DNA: TGTGCCAGTAGCCCGTTTTGGGGTGTTATCGGGGGGAGCTCCTACAATGAGCAGTTCTTC. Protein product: CASSPFWGVIGGSSYNEQFF.

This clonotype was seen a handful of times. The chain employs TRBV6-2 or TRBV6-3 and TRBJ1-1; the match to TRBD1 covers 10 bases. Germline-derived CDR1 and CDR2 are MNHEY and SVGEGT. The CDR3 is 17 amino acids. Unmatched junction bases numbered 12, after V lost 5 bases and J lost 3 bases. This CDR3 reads CASSPLDRTGGDTEAFF. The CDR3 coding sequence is TGTGCCAGCAGTCCTCTGGACCGGACAGGGGGAGACACTGAAGCTTTCTTT.

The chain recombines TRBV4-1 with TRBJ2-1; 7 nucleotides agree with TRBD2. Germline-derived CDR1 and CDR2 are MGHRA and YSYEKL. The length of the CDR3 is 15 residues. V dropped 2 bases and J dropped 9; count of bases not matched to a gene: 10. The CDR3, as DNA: TGCGCCAGCAGCCAACTCGGACTAGACGAGGGTGAGCAGTTCTTC. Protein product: CASSQLGLDEGEQFF.

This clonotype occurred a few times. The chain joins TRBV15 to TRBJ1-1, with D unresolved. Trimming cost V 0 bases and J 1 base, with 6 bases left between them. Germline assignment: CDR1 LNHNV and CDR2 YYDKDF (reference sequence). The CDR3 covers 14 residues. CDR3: CATSRDRTNTEAFF. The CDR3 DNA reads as TGTGCCACCAGCAGAGATCGAACGAACACTGAAGCTTTCTTT.

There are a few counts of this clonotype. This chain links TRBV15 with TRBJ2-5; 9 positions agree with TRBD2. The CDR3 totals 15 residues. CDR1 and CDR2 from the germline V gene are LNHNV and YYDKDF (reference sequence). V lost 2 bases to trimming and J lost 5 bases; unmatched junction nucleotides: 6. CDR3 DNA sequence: TGTGCCACCAGCAGACTCGGCGGGGGGGATGAGACCCAGTACTTC. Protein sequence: CATSRLGGGDETQYF. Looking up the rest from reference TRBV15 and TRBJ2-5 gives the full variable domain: DAMVIQNPRYQVTQFGKPVTLSCSQTLNHNVMYWYQQKSSQAPKLLFHYYDKDFNNEADTPDNFQSRRPNTSFCFLDIRSPGLGDTAMYLCATSRLGGGDETQYFGPGTRLLVL.

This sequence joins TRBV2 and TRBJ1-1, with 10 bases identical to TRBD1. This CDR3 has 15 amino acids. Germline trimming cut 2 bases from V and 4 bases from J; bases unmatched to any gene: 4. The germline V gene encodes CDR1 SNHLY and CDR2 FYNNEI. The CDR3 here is CASSESWTGGTEAFF. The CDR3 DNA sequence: TGTGCCAGCAGTGAAAGTTGGACAGGGGGCACTGAAGCTTTCTTT. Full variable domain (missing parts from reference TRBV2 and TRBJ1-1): EPEVTQTPSHQVTQMGQEVILRCVPISNHLYFYWYRQILGQKVEFLVSFYNNEISEKSEIFDDQFSVERPDGSNFTLKIRSTKLEDSAMYFCASSESWTGGTEAFFGQGTRLTVV.

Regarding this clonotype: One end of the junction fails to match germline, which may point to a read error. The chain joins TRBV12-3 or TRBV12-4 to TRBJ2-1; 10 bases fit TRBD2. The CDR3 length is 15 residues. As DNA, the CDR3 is TGTGCCAGCAGTCTAGCGGGGGATCTTTACAATGAGCAGTTCTTC. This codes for CASSLAGDLYNEQFF.

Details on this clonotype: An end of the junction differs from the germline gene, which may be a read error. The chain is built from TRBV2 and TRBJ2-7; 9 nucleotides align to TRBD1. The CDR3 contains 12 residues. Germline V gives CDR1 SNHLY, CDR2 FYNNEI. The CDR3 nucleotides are TGTGCCAGCTTAAGCGAGACAGGGGGATCGAACTTC. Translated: CASLSETGGSNF.

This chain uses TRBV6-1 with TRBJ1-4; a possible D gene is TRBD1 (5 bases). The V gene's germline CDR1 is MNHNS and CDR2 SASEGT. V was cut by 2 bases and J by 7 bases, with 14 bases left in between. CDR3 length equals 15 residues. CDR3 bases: TGTGCCAGCAGTGAATGGGGAGGGGAAGGTGAAAAACTGTTTTTT. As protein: CASSEWGGEGEKLFF.

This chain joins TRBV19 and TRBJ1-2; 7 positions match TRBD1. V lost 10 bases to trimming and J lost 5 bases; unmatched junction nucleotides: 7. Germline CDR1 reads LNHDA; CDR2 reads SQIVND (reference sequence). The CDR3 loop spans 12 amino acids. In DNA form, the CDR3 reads TGTGCCACCCAGGGACAGTTTTATGGCTACACCTTC. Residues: CATQGQFYGYTF.

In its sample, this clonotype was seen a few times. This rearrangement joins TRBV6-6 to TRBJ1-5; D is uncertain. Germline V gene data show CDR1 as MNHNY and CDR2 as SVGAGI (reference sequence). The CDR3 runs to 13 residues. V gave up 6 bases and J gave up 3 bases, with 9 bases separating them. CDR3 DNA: TGTGCCAGCAGACCTCGACTCAATCAGCCCCAGCATTTT. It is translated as CASRPRLNQPQHF.

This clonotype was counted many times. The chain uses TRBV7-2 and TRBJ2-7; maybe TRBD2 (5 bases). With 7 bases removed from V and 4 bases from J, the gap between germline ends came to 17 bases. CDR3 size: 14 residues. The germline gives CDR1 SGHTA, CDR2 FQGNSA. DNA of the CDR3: TGTGCCAGCACCCTTGGGGAGAGAGTTTACGAGCAGTACTTC. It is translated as CASTLGERVYEQYF.

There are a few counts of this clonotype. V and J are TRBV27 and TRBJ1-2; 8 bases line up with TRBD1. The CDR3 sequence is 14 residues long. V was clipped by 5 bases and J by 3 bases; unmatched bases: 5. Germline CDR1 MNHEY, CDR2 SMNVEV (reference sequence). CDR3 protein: CASSGTGGYYGYTF. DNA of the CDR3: TGTGCCAGCAGTGGGACAGGAGGCTACTATGGCTACACCTTC.

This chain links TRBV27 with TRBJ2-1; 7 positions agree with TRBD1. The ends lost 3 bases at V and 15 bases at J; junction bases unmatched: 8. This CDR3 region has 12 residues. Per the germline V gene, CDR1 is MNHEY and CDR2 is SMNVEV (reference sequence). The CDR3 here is CASSFPGQRGFF. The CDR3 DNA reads TGTGCCAGCAGTTTCCCGGGACAGCGAGGGTTCTTC.

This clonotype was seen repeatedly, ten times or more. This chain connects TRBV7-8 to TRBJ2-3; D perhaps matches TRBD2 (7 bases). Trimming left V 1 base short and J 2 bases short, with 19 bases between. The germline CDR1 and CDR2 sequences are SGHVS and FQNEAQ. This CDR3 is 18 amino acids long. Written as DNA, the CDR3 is TGTGCCAGCAGCTTAGGATTGGGGGGGCCTCTGAACACAGATACGCAGTATTTT. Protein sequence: CASSLGLGGPLNTDTQYF.

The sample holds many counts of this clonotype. CDR3 nucleotides: TGTGCCAGTAGTATTGGACGGAACACTGAAGCTTTCTTT. Its protein is CASSIGRNTEAFF. This chain connects TRBV19 to TRBJ1-1; D is unclear. The germline V and J ends were trimmed by 3 bases and 1 base, with 6 bases remaining between them. Germline CDR1 is LNHDA and CDR2 is SQIVND (reference sequence). The CDR3 covers 13 residues. Using reference TRBV19 and TRBJ1-1 for the parts outside the CDR3, the full variable domain is DGGITQSPKYLFRKEGQNVTLSCEQNLNHDAMYWYRQDPGQGLRLIYYSQIVNDFQKGDIAEGYSVSREKKESFPLTVTSAQKNPTAFYLCASSIGRNTEAFFGQGTRLTVV.

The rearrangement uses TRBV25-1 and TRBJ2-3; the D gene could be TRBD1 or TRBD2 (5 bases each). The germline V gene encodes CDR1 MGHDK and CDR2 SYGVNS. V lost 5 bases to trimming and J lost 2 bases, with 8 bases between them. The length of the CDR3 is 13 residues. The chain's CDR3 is CASSPGLTDTQYF. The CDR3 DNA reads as TGTGCCAGCAGTCCGGGGCTCACAGATACGCAGTATTTT.

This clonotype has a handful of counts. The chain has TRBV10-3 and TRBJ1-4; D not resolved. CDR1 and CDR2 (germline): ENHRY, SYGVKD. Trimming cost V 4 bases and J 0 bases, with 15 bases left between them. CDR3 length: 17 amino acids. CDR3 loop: CAISVEHLSSTNEKLFF. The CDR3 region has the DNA TGTGCCATCAGTGTGGAACATCTATCTTCAACTAATGAAAAACTGTTTTTT.

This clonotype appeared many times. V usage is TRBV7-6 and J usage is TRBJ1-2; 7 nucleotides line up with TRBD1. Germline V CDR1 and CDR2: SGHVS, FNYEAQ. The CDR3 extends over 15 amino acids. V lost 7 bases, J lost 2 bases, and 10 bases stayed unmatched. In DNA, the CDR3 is TGTGCCAGCACCGGACAGGACCTTTTAAACTATGGCTACACCTTC. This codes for CASTGQDLLNYGYTF.

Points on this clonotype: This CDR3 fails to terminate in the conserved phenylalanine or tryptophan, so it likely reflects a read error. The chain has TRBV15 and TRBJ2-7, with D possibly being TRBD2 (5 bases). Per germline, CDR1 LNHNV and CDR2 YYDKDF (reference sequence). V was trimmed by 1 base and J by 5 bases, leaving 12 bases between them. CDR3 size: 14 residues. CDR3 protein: CATSRVRVRHEQYL. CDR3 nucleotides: TGTGCCACCAGCAGAGTGAGGGTTCGACACGAGCAGTACTTA.

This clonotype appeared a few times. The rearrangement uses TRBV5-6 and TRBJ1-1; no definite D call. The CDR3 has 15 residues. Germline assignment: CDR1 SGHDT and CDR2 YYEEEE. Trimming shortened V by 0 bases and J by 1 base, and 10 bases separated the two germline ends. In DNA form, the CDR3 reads TGTGCCAGCAGCTTGGGGGCAGGCTGGAACACTGAAGCTTTCTTT. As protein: CASSLGAGWNTEAFF.